This TCR beta chain was identified in a study of T cell clonotyping in hematopoietic cell transplantation. Study at large: Recipient samples before transplant were obtained post-cytoreduction. Study results and limitations: Recipient TCR diversity dropped after transplant; expanded clonotypes rose from day 30 to 180. No sorting was done, leaving CD4 and CD8 contributions mixed.

Comments on this clone: No antigen is known for it.

The germline CDR1 and CDR2 sequences are MNHEY and SVGAGI. V lost 8 bases, J lost 7 bases, and 21 bases lay in between. This CDR3 comprises 15 residues. Repertoires were generated with immunoSEQ multiplex PCR, while TCRdb's copy carries only in-frame clones and drops some. This table holds fewer than 50,000 clones, just over 85% found once. Time point meaning: recipient sample about 28 days before transplant, after cytoreduction. Recipients were bled about 28 days pretransplant and at posttransplant days 30, 100, 180. This chain uses TRBV6-5 with TRBJ2-1; D is uncertain. The TCR originated in a man in his sixties with biphenotypic leukemia. Some clones in this sample may be carry-over from other donors' samples. The sequencing used peripheral blood mononuclear cells, collected before stem cell transplant. CDR3 in DNA: TGTGCCAGCTCTCGCGACTCCGCTCGTGGAAATGAGCAGTTCTTC. Encoded protein: CASSRDSARGNEQFF.